This is a list of T cell receptor beta chains from one sample in a study of T cell repertoires in cytomegalovirus infection. TCRdb reprocessed the reads via MiXCR and lists one record per CDR3 protein. The table has under 300,000 distinct CDR3 sequences, about a sixth seen once. Sequenced sample: CD8+ T cells from PBMCs. These receptors were obtained from a human donor in good health (CMV status not recorded). Some clones in this sample may be carry-over from other donors' samples. Each CDR3 is given with its conserved first and last residue. Fields, in order: J gene, V gene, clone size, D gene, CDR3 DNA, CDR3 protein. The D gene is left open where the match is weak. Some rows mark clone size as missing; the rest say once, few, many or name a class of expanded clone.

J: TRBJ2-1
V: TRBV7-9
size: NA
D: TRBD1
DNA: TGTGCCAGCAGTGCGGGACAGGGGGAGAATGAGCAGTTCTTC
CDR3: CASSAGQGENEQFF

J: TRBJ1-6
V: TRBV7-2
size: many
D: NA
DNA: TGTGCCAGCAGCTTAGGGCAGGGGAAAGGTTTCAATAATTCACCCCTCCACTTT
CDR3: CASSLGQGKGFNNSPLHF

J: TRBJ1-5
V: TRBV7-8
size: many
D: NA
DNA: TGTGCCAGCAGCTTGTTCGGGATGGGGGATCGCAATCAGCCCCAGCATTTT
CDR3: CASSLFGMGDRNQPQHF

J: TRBJ2-7
V: TRBV20-1
size: few
D: TRBD1
DNA: TGCAGTGCTAGAGATCGACAGGGCGGCGTAGACGAGCAGTACTTC
CDR3: CSARDRQGGVDEQYF

J: TRBJ1-5
V: TRBV24-1
size: NA
D: NA
DNA: TGTGCCACCAGTGTCCCGAGCCGGGGCCGGAATCAGCCCCAGCATTTT
CDR3: CATSVPSRGRNQPQHF

J: TRBJ1-5
V: TRBV6-1
size: many
D: NA
DNA: TGTGCCAGCAGTGAAGTGGGCACAGGGCATCAGCCCCAGCATTTT
CDR3: CASSEVGTGHQPQHF

J: TRBJ2-2
V: TRBV19
size: NA
D: NA
DNA: TGTGCCAGTAGTCTTTGGTCAGCAAACACCGGGGAGCTGTTTTTT
CDR3: CASSLWSANTGELFF

J: TRBJ2-2
V: TRBV7-2
size: many
D: NA
DNA: TGTGCCAGCAGCCCTGGGTTATACAAGGTCTCCTTCAACACCGGGGAGCTGTTTTTT
CDR3: CASSPGLYKVSFNTGELFF

J: TRBJ2-3
V: TRBV3-1
size: NA
D: NA
DNA: TGTGCCAGCAGCCAAGTGGGGTTCGGCACAGATACGCAGTATTTT
CDR3: CASSQVGFGTDTQYF

J: TRBJ2-1
V: TRBV11-1
size: few
D: NA
DNA: TGTGCCAGCAGCGTAAGAGGACTGGCTCGAAATGAGCAGTTCTTC
CDR3: CASSVRGLARNEQFF

J: TRBJ2-3
V: TRBV5-6
size: few
D: NA
DNA: TGTGCCAGCGACGCACTAGGGATTCTCACAGATACGCAGTATTTT
CDR3: CASDALGILTDTQYF